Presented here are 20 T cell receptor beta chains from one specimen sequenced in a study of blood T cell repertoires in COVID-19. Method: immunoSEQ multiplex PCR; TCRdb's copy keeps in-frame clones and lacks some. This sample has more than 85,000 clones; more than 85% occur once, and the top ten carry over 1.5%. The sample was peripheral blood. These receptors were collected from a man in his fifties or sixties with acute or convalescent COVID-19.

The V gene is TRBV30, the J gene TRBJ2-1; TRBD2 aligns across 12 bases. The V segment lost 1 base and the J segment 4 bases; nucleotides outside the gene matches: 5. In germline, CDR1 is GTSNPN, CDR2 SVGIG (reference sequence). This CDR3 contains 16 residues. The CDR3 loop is CAWSGYGTSGYNEQFF. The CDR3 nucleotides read TGTGCCTGGAGTGGCTACGGGACTAGCGGGTACAATGAGCAGTTCTTC.

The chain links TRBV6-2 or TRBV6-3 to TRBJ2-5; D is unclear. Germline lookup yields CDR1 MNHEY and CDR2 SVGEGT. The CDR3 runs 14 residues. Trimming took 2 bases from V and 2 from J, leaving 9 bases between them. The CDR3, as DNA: TGTGCCAGCAGTTACCTCATTCGGCAAGAGACCCAGTACTTC. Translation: CASSYLIRQETQYF.

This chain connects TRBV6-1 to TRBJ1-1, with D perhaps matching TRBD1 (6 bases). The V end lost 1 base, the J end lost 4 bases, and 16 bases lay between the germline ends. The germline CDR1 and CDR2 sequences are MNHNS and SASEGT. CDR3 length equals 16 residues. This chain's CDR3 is CASSEGRGLRGTEAFF. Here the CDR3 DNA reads TGTGCCAGCAGTGAAGGTAGGGGGTTACGGGGCACTGAAGCTTTCTTT.

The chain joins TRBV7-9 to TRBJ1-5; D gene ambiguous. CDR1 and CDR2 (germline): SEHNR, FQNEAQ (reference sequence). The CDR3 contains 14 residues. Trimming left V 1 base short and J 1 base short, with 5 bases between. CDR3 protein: CASSLDSSNQPQHF. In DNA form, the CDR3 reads TGTGCCAGCAGCTTAGACTCGAGCAATCAGCCCCAGCATTTT.

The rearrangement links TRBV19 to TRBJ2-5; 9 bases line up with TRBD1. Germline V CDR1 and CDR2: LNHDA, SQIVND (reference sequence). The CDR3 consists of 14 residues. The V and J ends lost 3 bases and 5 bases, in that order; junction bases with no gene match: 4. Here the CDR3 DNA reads TGTGCCAGTAGTATGGGACAGGGCTGGGAGACCCAGTACTTC. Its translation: CASSMGQGWETQYF. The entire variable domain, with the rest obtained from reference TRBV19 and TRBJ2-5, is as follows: DGGITQSPKYLFRKEGQNVTLSCEQNLNHDAMYWYRQDPGQGLRLIYYSQIVNDFQKGDIAEGYSVSREKKESFPLTVTSAQKNPTAFYLCASSMGQGWETQYFGPGTRLLVL.

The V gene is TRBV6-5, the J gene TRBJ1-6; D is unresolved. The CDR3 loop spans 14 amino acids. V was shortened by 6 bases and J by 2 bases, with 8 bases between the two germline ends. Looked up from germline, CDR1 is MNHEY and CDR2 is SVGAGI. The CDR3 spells CASRSTAYNSPLHF. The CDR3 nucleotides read TGTGCCAGCAGGAGTACCGCCTATAATTCACCCCTCCACTTT.

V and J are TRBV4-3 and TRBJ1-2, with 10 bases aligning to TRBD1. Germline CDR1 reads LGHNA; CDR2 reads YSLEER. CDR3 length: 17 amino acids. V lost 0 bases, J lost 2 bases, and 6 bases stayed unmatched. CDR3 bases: TGCGCCAGCAGCCAAGATAGTGGGACAGGGGTGAACTATGGCTACACCTTC. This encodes CASSQDSGTGVNYGYTF.

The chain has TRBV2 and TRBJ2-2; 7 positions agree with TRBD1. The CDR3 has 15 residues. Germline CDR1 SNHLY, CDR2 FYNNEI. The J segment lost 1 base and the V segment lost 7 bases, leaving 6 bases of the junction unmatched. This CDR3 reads CASTAQGRNTGELFF. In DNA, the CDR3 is TGTGCCAGCACCGCACAGGGGCGGAACACCGGGGAGCTGTTTTTT.

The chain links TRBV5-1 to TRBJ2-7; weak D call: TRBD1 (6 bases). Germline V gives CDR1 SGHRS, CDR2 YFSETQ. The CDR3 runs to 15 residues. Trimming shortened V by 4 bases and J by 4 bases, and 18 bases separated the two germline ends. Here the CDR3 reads CASSLNTGIVYEQYF. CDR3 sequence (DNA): TGCGCCAGCAGCCTAAATACAGGGATTGTTTACGAGCAGTACTTC.

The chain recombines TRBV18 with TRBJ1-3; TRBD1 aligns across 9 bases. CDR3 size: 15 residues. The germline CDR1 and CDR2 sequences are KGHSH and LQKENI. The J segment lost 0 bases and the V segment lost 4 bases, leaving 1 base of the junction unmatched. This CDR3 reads CASSRTGDSGNTIYF. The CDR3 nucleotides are TGTGCCAGCTCACGGACAGGGGACTCTGGAAACACCATATATTTT.

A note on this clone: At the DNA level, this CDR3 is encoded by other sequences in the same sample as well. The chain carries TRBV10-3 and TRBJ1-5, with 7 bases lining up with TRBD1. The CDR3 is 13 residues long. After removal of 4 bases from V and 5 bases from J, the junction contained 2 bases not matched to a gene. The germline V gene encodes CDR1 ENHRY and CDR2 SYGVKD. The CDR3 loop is CAISGQGDQPQHF. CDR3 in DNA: TGTGCCATCAGTGGGCAGGGGGATCAGCCCCAGCATTTT.

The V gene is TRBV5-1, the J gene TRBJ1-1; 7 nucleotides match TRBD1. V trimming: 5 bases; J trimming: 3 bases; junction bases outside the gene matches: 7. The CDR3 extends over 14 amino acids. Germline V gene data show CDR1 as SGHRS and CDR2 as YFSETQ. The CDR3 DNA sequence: TGCGCCAGCAGGGACAGGATTATCGACACTGAAGCTTTCTTT. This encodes CASRDRIIDTEAFF.

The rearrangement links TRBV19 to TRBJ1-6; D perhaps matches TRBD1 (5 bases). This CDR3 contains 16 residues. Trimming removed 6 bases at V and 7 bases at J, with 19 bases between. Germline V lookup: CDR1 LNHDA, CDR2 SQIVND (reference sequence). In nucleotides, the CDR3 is TGTGCCAGTAGCAATGAACCGGGACTGATCAATTCACCCCTCCACTTT. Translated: CASSNEPGLINSPLHF.

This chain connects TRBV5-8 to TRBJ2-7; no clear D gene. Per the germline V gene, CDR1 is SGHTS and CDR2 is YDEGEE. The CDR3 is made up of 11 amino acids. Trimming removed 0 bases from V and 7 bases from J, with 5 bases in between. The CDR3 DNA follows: TGTGCCAGCAGCTTGGTAAATGAGCAGTACTTC. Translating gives CASSLVNEQYF.

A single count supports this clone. In nucleotides, the CDR3 is TGTGCCAGCGGGAGGCCAGATACGCAGTATTTT. Its translation: CASGRPDTQYF. This chain connects TRBV6-5 to TRBJ2-3, with D possibly TRBD2 on 6 matching bases. Germline CDR1 and CDR2: MNHEY and SVGAGI. V dropped 8 bases and J dropped 4 bases, with 7 bases sitting between them. The CDR3 spans 11 residues.

The CDR3 protein is CASSAPTGTGSGANVLTF. Here the CDR3 DNA reads TGTGCCAGCAGCGCCCCGACCGGGACAGGGTCTGGGGCCAACGTCCTGACTTTC. The V gene is TRBV9, the J gene TRBJ2-6, with 9 bases lining up with TRBD1. The V segment lost 3 bases and the J segment 1 base; nucleotides outside the gene matches: 8. The CDR3 length is 18 residues. Germline V lookup: CDR1 SGDLS, CDR2 YYNGEE.

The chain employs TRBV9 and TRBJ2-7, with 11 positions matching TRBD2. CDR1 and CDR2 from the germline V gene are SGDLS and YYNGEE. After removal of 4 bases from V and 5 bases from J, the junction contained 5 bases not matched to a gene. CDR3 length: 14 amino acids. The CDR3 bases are TGTGCCAGCAGCTATAGCGGGAGGGCCGACGAGCAGTACTTC. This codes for CASSYSGRADEQYF.

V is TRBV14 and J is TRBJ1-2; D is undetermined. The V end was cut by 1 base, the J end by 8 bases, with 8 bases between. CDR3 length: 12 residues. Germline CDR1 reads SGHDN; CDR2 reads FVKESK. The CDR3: CASSQGSWGYTF. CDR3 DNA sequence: TGTGCCAGCAGCCAAGGGAGCTGGGGCTACACCTTC. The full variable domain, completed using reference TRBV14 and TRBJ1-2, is EAGVTQFPSHSVIEKGQTVTLRCDPISGHDNLYWYRRVMGKEIKFLLHFVKESKQDESGMPNNRFLAERTGGTYSTLKVQPAELEDSGVYFCASSQGSWGYTFGSGTRLTVV.

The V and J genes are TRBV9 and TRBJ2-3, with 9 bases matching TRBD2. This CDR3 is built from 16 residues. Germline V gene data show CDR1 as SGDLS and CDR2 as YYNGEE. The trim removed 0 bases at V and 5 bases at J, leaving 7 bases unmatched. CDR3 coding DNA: TGTGCCAGCAGCGTAGCGTCGGGACTAGCAGGAGATACGCAGTATTTT. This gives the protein CASSVASGLAGDTQYF.

The CDR3 sequence: CASSLGAKFELEKLFF. The CDR3 nucleotides are TGCGCCAGCAGCTTGGGGGCTAAATTCGAGTTGGAAAAACTGTTTTTT. The rearrangement joins TRBV5-1 to TRBJ1-4; D is ambiguous. The CDR3 is 16 amino acids. Between the trimmed V and J ends, which lost 0 bases and 8 bases, there was a span of 17 bases. Germline values: CDR1 SGHRS, CDR2 YFSETQ.